One and the same sample provided the 32 T cell receptor beta chains below, sequenced in a study of T-cell reconstitution after alpha-beta-depleted transplantation in children. The authors prepared the TCRbeta library with unique molecular identifiers. TCRdb redid the calling of the PCR reads with MiXCR, one entry per CDR3 protein. The sample has 250,000 to 400,000 distinct CDR3 sequences; around 20% are singletons. The input for sequencing was PBMCs, mostly from graft donor cells, taken 180 days after TCRalphabeta/CD19-depleted stem cell transplant. These receptors all come from a male patient aged 10-17 years who had a stem cell transplant for acute lymphoblastic leukemia, so the T cells may come from the graft donor.

This clonotype was picked up a small number of times. The chain carries TRBV24-1 and TRBJ2-1; D gene unclear. This CDR3 contains 14 residues. CDR1 is KGHDR and CDR2 is SFDVKD in the germline V gene. Deletions cut 4 bases from V and 7 bases from J, with 13 bases between. In DNA, the CDR3 is TGTGCCACCAGTGACCCCAACAAAGGGAATGAGCAGTTCTTC. It encodes CATSDPNKGNEQFF.

This clonotype occurred a few times. The genes are TRBV10-3 and TRBJ2-7, with TRBD1 as a possible D gene (5 bases). Germline CDR1 and CDR2: ENHRY and SYGVKD. Trimming cost V 3 bases and J 1 base, with 10 bases left between them. The CDR3 covers 14 residues. DNA of the CDR3: TGTGCCATCAGTGAACGACAGATATCCTACGAGCAGTACTTC. It codes for CAISERQISYEQYF.

The chain links TRBV6-5 to TRBJ1-5; 7 bases map to TRBD1. CDR3 length: 14 amino acids. Germline trimming cut 1 base from V and 7 bases from J; bases unmatched to any gene: 4. Germline V lookup: CDR1 MNHEY, CDR2 SVGAGI. Written as DNA, the CDR3 is TGTGCCAGCAGTTACTTCGACAGGGACCAGCCCCAGCATTTT. This translates into CASSYFDRDQPQHF.

The chain links TRBV28 to TRBJ2-7, with D possibly matching TRBD1 (5 bases). The V and J ends lost 0 bases and 1 base respectively, with 19 bases between them. Germline V gives CDR1 MDHEN, CDR2 SYDVKM. This CDR3 region has 18 residues. DNA of the CDR3: TGTGCCAGCAGTTTATGGGGAAAAGGGGTTTTTTGGTCCTACGAGCAGTACTTC. Translation gives CASSLWGKGVFWSYEQYF.

The chain carries TRBV5-1 and TRBJ2-7; D is perhaps TRBD2 (5 bases). The CDR3 totals 14 residues. CDR1 is SGHRS and CDR2 is YFSETQ in the germline V gene. Trimming removed 4 bases from V and 2 bases from J, with 13 bases in between. DNA of the CDR3: TGCGCCAGCAGCCAAGGGAGCACCCCCTACGAGCAGTACTTC. Translated: CASSQGSTPYEQYF.

This clonotype was detected only a few times. This chain uses TRBV6-5 with TRBJ2-7; no definite D call. Germline values: CDR1 MNHEY, CDR2 SVGAGI. V was cut by 2 bases and J by 0 bases, with 5 bases left in between. This CDR3 spans 13 amino acids. In nucleotides, the CDR3 is TGTGCCAGCAGTTACCCGGACTCCTACGAGCAGTACTTC. Translation gives CASSYPDSYEQYF.

The chain has TRBV11-1 and TRBJ2-1; D gene uncertain. From germline, CDR1 is SGHAT and CDR2 FQDESV (reference sequence). This CDR3 contains 17 residues. Trimming cost V 2 bases and J 4 bases, with 18 bases left between them. CDR3 bases: TGTGCCAGCAGCTTAAGGGCAGGTCAGACGATATACAATGAGCAGTTCTTC. Its translation: CASSLRAGQTIYNEQFF. The full variable domain, rest sourced from reference TRBV11-1 and TRBJ2-1, is EAEVAQSPRYKITEKSQAVAFWCDPISGHATLYWYRQILGQGPELLVQFQDESVVDDSQLPKDRFSAERLKGVDSTLKIQPAELGDSAMYLCASSLRAGQTIYNEQFFGPGTRLTVL.

This clonotype has just a few counts. The CDR3 spells CASSQAGSYEQYF. The DNA for the CDR3 is TGTGCCAGCAGCCAAGCAGGTTCGTACGAGCAGTACTTC. The chain employs TRBV14 and TRBJ2-7; no reliable D call. This CDR3 spans 13 amino acids. Per germline, CDR1 SGHDN and CDR2 FVKESK. V lost 1 base and J lost 4, with 8 bases in between.

The V call is TRBV5-1, the J call TRBJ1-2, with D unresolved. Germline V lookup: CDR1 SGHRS, CDR2 YFSETQ. V was pared by 1 base and J by 4 bases, with 14 bases between. This CDR3 is built from 15 residues. The CDR3 nucleotides read TGCGCCAGCAGCTTGTATGCGGGATTAAGCTATGGCTACACCTTC. Its protein product is CASSLYAGLSYGYTF.

The gene calls are TRBV4-1 and TRBJ1-4; no clear D gene. Trimming cost V 4 bases and J 5 bases, with 11 bases left between them. The CDR3 runs 14 residues. The germline gives CDR1 MGHRA, CDR2 YSYEKL. CDR3 nucleotides: TGCGCCAGCAGCCCAGGATCGGGGAATGAAAAACTGTTTTTT. Translated, it gives CASSPGSGNEKLFF.

In this sample, this clonotype turned up many times. The chain has TRBV5-1 and TRBJ2-2; no clear D. The CDR3 extends over 14 amino acids. CDR1 is SGHRS and CDR2 is YFSETQ in the germline V gene. The V end was cut by 0 bases, the J end by 1 base, with 4 bases between. The CDR3 DNA follows: TGCGCCAGCAGCTTGGGGGAGAACACCGGGGAGCTGTTTTTT. Encoded protein: CASSLGENTGELFF.

The gene calls are TRBV5-1 and TRBJ2-3; the match to TRBD2 covers 9 bases. The CDR3 is 16 amino acids. Germline V gene lookup returns CDR1 SGHRS and CDR2 YFSETQ. V was clipped by 1 base and J by 2 bases; unmatched bases: 5. DNA for the CDR3: TGCGCCAGCAGCTTGTCGGGACTAGCCTTCACAGATACGCAGTATTTT. Protein: CASSLSGLAFTDTQYF.

This clonotype has only a few counts. J is TRBJ1-3 and V is TRBV25-1, with D uncertain. The CDR3 covers 13 residues. CDR1 is MGHDK, CDR2 SYGVNS, per germline. V lost 5 bases, J lost 2 bases, and 7 bases lay in between. CDR3 bases: TGTGCCAGCAGTCGGGGTGCTGGAAACACCATATATTTT. This gives the protein CASSRGAGNTIYF.

This rearrangement joins TRBV29-1 to TRBJ2-3; D is possibly TRBD2 (5 bases). Trimming shortened V by 4 bases and J by 2 bases, and 10 bases separated the two germline ends. Germline CDR1 reads SQVTM; CDR2 reads ANQGSEA. The length of the CDR3 is 13 residues. CDR3 loop: CSVVREFTDTQYF. The CDR3 region has the DNA TGCAGCGTTGTAAGGGAGTTCACAGATACGCAGTATTTT.

This clonotype was detected ten times or more. The gene calls are TRBV7-3 and TRBJ2-3; no clear D. Germline V gene lookup returns CDR1 SGHTA and CDR2 FQGTGA. Between the trimmed V and J ends, which lost 2 bases and 5 bases, there was a span of 17 bases. The CDR3 loop spans 16 amino acids. The CDR3 nucleotides are TGTGCCAGCAGCTTAGGTCTTTCTACAAGGAGAGATACGCAGTATTTT. Its translation: CASSLGLSTRRDTQYF.

This clonotype was found a few times. The chain has TRBV20-1 and TRBJ2-3, with 12 bases aligning to TRBD1. The CDR3 is 14 amino acids. The V gene end was trimmed by 6 bases and the J gene end by 5 bases; junction bases not matched to a gene: 6. The germline gives CDR1 DFQATT, CDR2 SNEGSKA (reference sequence). CDR3: CSAGDRGLGDTQYF. The CDR3 DNA reads as TGCAGTGCCGGGGACAGGGGGCTTGGAGATACGCAGTATTTT.

In its sample, this clonotype was seen a few times. CDR3 residues: CSVIGANYGYTF. The CDR3 nucleotides are TGCAGCGTTATCGGGGCTAACTATGGCTACACCTTC. J is TRBJ1-2 and V is TRBV29-1; D uncertain. The CDR3 contains 12 residues. V was clipped by 5 bases and J by 0 bases, with 7 bases between them. Germline assignment: CDR1 SQVTM and CDR2 ANQGSEA.

This clonotype was seen just once. The rearrangement uses TRBV2 and TRBJ2-3; D is unresolved. Trimming removed 8 bases at V and 2 bases at J, with 11 bases between. The CDR3 length is 13 residues. CDR1 and CDR2 from the germline V gene are SNHLY and FYNNEI. CDR3 nucleotide sequence: TGTGCCAGCTTCCGGCCGCTCACAGATACGCAGTATTTT. Translating it yields CASFRPLTDTQYF.

This clonotype was counted between two and nine times. The chain combines TRBV5-1 with TRBJ2-2; D is uncertain. The CDR3 is 12 residues long. V lost 6 bases and J lost 1, with 4 bases in between. Germline V gene sequence: CDR1 SGHRS, CDR2 YFSETQ. DNA of the CDR3: TGCGCCAGCACCTGGAACACCGGGGAGCTGTTTTTT. This encodes CASTWNTGELFF. Based on the CDR3 plus reference TRBV5-1 and TRBJ2-2, the full variable domain is KAGVTQTPRYLIKTRGQQVTLSCSPISGHRSVSWYQQTPGQGLQFLFEYFSETQRNKGNFPGRFSGRQFSNSRSEMNVSTLELGDSALYLCASTWNTGELFFGEGSRLTVL.

V usage is TRBV4-1 and J usage is TRBJ1-1; 10 bases match TRBD1. The germline V gene has CDR1 MGHRA and CDR2 YSYEKL. The length of the CDR3 is 16 residues. Unmatched junction bases numbered 6, after V lost 3 bases and J lost 2 bases. In DNA form, the CDR3 reads TGCGCCAGCAGCCATGGGGACAGGGGTTTCAACACTGAAGCTTTCTTT. Protein: CASSHGDRGFNTEAFF.

This sequence joins TRBV29-1 and TRBJ1-4; tentatively, D is TRBD1 (5 bases). The CDR3 length is 12 residues. The germline CDR1 and CDR2 sequences are SQVTM and ANQGSEA. The V and J ends lost 6 bases and 14 bases respectively, with 19 bases between them. Here the CDR3 DNA reads TGCAGCGTGTCCGCCGGGGCGGCCCATCTGTTTTTT. Protein sequence: CSVSAGAAHLFF.

This clonotype was picked up a small number of times. The chain couples TRBV5-1 to TRBJ1-3; TRBD1 is a possible D gene (6 bases). Germline CDR1 is SGHRS and CDR2 is YFSETQ. The CDR3 runs 16 residues. Trimming shortened V by 2 bases and J by 4 bases, and 16 bases separated the two germline ends. CDR3 coding DNA: TGCGCCAGCAGCTTTGCCCCCCAGGGGCTCGGAAACACCATATATTTT. This translates into CASSFAPQGLGNTIYF.

This rearrangement joins TRBV4-2 to TRBJ2-3; 15 bases align to TRBD2. The CDR3 totals 19 residues. From germline, CDR1 is LGHNA and CDR2 YNFKEQ. Losses at the gene ends were 6 bases for V and 2 bases for J; bases not matched to a gene: 12. CDR3 sequence (DNA): TGTGCCAGCAGGGCAGGGCGGTGGACTAGCGGGAGGGCCACAGATACGCAGTATTTT. Amino acids: CASRAGRWTSGRATDTQYF.

This clonotype has just a few counts. The chain employs TRBV7-6 and TRBJ2-3; D is unclear. The CDR3 is made up of 13 amino acids. V gave up 3 bases and J gave up 4 bases, with 8 bases separating them. From germline, CDR1 is SGHVS and CDR2 FNYEAQ. CDR3 sequence reads: CASSFGFSDTQYF. CDR3 nucleotides: TGTGCCAGCAGCTTTGGGTTCTCAGATACGCAGTATTTT.

This clonotype was observed a handful of times. V usage is TRBV12-3 or TRBV12-4 and J usage is TRBJ1-4; D not resolved. This CDR3 spans 15 amino acids. Between the trimmed V and J ends, which lost 2 bases and 7 bases, there was a span of 14 bases. The CDR3 coding sequence is TGTGCCAGCAGTTTAATTAAAAGGGCCGGTGAAAAACTGTTTTTT. It is translated as CASSLIKRAGEKLFF.

The chain joins TRBV9 to TRBJ2-2; 10 bases are a match to TRBD2. In germline, CDR1 is SGDLS, CDR2 YYNGEE. V was pared by 1 base and J by 2 bases, with 14 bases of the junction left unmatched. CDR3 size: 20 residues. The CDR3 nucleotides read TGTGCCAGCAGCGTAAATCCTAGCGGGGGATCCACGACAAACACCGGGGAGCTGTTTTTT. Encoded protein: CASSVNPSGGSTTNTGELFF.

This clonotype appeared a few times. The chain couples TRBV20-1 to TRBJ1-1; no clear D gene. V shed 1 base and J shed 3 bases, with 12 bases lying between them. The CDR3 is 14 amino acids. Germline lookup yields CDR1 DFQATT and CDR2 SNEGSKA (reference sequence). The CDR3 bases are TGCAGTGCTAGAGCGCGCGGCATTTACACTGAAGCTTTCTTT. This codes for CSARARGIYTEAFF.

This chain joins TRBV27 and TRBJ2-1; D ambiguous. This CDR3 comprises 15 residues. Trimming stripped 6 bases from V and 8 bases from J, with 20 bases between. Germline CDR1 and CDR2: MNHEY and SMNVEV (reference sequence). In DNA, the CDR3 is TGTGCCAGCAGGATGGTGATTAATACGTTCGATGAGCAGTTCTTC. Amino acid sequence: CASRMVINTFDEQFF.

This clonotype was counted ten times or more. The chain combines TRBV5-1 with TRBJ2-5; TRBD2 matches at 7 bases. The CDR3 is 14 residues long. The germline V gene has CDR1 SGHRS and CDR2 YFSETQ. Trimming cost V 1 base and J 4 bases; bases outside gene matches: 4. Here the CDR3 DNA reads TGCGCCAGCAGCTTGTCTGGCGGGAGAGAGACCCAGTACTTC. This encodes CASSLSGGRETQYF.

This clonotype was counted only a few times. Here the CDR3 DNA reads TGCGCCAGCAGCCAAGATCCAGGGCCTCTTTCCTACGAGCAGTACTTC. Its translation: CASSQDPGPLSYEQYF. This chain joins TRBV4-1 and TRBJ2-7; possible D gene TRBD1, 5 bases. V lost 0 bases to trimming and J lost 1 base, with 13 bases between them. Germline assignment: CDR1 MGHRA and CDR2 YSYEKL. The CDR3 length is 16 residues.

The chain employs TRBV7-9 and TRBJ1-2; D unclear. V dropped 8 bases and J dropped 0 bases, with 16 bases sitting between them. From germline, CDR1 is SEHNR and CDR2 FQNEAQ (reference sequence). This CDR3 is 15 amino acids long. For the CDR3, the DNA is TGTGCCAGCGTCCCAGAAGCGGCGCCTAACTATGGCTACACCTTC. Its translation: CASVPEAAPNYGYTF.

Many counts were recorded for this clonotype. The chain links TRBV12-3 or TRBV12-4 to TRBJ2-5; D possibly corresponds to TRBD1 (6 bases). The V and J ends lost 6 bases and 5 bases respectively, with 13 bases between them. The CDR3 spans 13 residues. The DNA of the CDR3 is TGTGCCAGCAGCCCAGGGGCGCGGGAGACCCAGTACTTC. Translation: CASSPGARETQYF.